The entry that follows covers one TCR beta chain sequence. The antigen is undetermined. Libraries were prepared by immunoSEQ multiplex PCR; TCRdb keeps only in-frame clonotypes and omits some of them. The sample includes roughly 56,000 clones, 89% of them seen just once. This record comes from a study of cytomegalovirus exposure and HLA in healthy donors. Study-level results: There were a few CMV-associated chains whose specificity for CMV antigens was confirmed in vitro. According to a later analysis, TCR clusters from the first cohort tended to co-occur in the 100 to 150 validation repertoires. Most TCR sequences were rare, but some public TCRs occurred in many donors.

Germline V CDR1 and CDR2: SGHRS, YFSETQ. The CDR3 spans 15 residues. Trimming removed 0 bases from V and 8 bases from J, with 15 bases in between. The chain joins TRBV5-1 to TRBJ2-4, with a weak D call TRBD1 (5 bases). The clonotype comes from a woman under 30 in good health and CMV-seronegative. The specimen sequenced was PBMCs. The CDR3 DNA is TGCGCCAGCAGCTTGGAAGGGGCACTTGCAGACATTCAGTACTTC. Protein product: CASSLEGALADIQYF.